These 21 T cell receptor beta chains came from one sample sequenced in a study of T-cell reconstitution after alpha-beta-depleted transplantation in children. TCRbeta library construction was performed incorporating unique molecular identifiers. TCRdb called the PCR reads again in MiXCR, with one record for every CDR3 protein. This table holds 220,000 or so distinct CDR3 sequences, roughly 8% found once. The sequencing used PBMCs, mostly from graft donor cells, collected 180 days after TCRalphabeta/CD19-depleted stem cell transplant. Every receptor here comes from a male patient under 18 who had a stem cell transplant for acute lymphoblastic leukemia, so the T cells may come from the graft donor.

There are many counts of this clonotype. V gene TRBV7-8 combines with J gene TRBJ1-5, with 9 bases aligning to TRBD1. CDR3 length: 19 residues. V shed 2 bases and J 1 base; nucleotides not matched to a gene: 12. Germline V gene sequence: CDR1 SGHVS, CDR2 FQNEAQ. The CDR3 reads CASSLKLWTGEASNQPQHF. DNA for the CDR3: TGTGCCAGCAGCTTAAAACTTTGGACAGGGGAAGCGAGCAATCAGCCCCAGCATTTT.

This clonotype was observed many times. This chain uses TRBV5-1 with TRBJ2-7, with 8 positions matching TRBD2. The CDR3 is 14 residues long. Germline V gene lookup returns CDR1 SGHRS and CDR2 YFSETQ. After removal of 5 bases from V and 1 base from J, the junction contained 5 bases not matched to a gene. The CDR3 DNA reads TGCGCCAGCAGTCTCCTAGCGGGTTCCTACGAGCAGTACTTC. Translated, it gives CASSLLAGSYEQYF.

This clonotype has only a few counts. The chain combines TRBV3-1 with TRBJ2-5, with no clear D. CDR3 size: 14 residues. Between the trimmed V and J ends, which lost 0 bases and 2 bases, there was a span of 7 bases. Germline V gene lookup returns CDR1 LGHDT and CDR2 YNNKEL (reference sequence). CDR3 nucleotide sequence: TGTGCCAGCAGCCAAGATTCGGTTCAAGAGACCCAGTACTTC. Its translation is CASSQDSVQETQYF.

This clonotype has at least ten counts. V and J are TRBV5-1 and TRBJ2-7; possibly TRBD2 for D (6 bases). Trimming took off 4 bases at V and 6 bases at J, with 17 bases between the two ends. The CDR3 is made up of 14 amino acids. Germline V gene lookup returns CDR1 SGHRS and CDR2 YFSETQ. The CDR3 region is CASSVGGLGPEQYF. Here the CDR3 DNA reads TGCGCCAGCAGCGTCGGAGGGCTAGGGCCCGAGCAGTACTTC.

This clonotype has a count of ten or more. The chain joins TRBV20-1 to TRBJ1-1, with D hard to call. Trimming shortened V by 0 bases and J by 6 bases, and 11 bases separated the two germline ends. Germline CDR1 DFQATT, CDR2 SNEGSKA (reference sequence). The CDR3 is 13 amino acids. The CDR3, as DNA: TGCAGTGCTAGAGAATCAGGTTCAGCTGAAGCTTTCTTT. This codes for CSARESGSAEAFF.

The genes are TRBV19 and TRBJ2-2, with TRBD2 identical over 15 bases. The V gene end was trimmed by 5 bases and the J gene end by 6 bases; junction bases not matched to a gene: 4. Germline CDR1 LNHDA, CDR2 SQIVND (reference sequence). This CDR3 spans 16 amino acids. The CDR3 DNA is TGTGCCAGTAGTCCCCGGACTAGCGGGGGGGCCGGGGAGCTGTTTTTT. It codes for CASSPRTSGGAGELFF.

This clonotype showed up many times. The CDR3 reads CASNHLGRGWTLQYF. The CDR3 nucleotides are TGTGCCAGCAACCATCTCGGCAGGGGTTGGACGCTTCAGTACTTC. The rearrangement joins TRBV6-2 or TRBV6-3 to TRBJ2-5; possible D gene TRBD1, 6 bases. Germline CDR1 and CDR2: MNHEY and SVGEGT. Trimming left V 7 bases short and J 11 bases short, with 26 bases between. The CDR3 sequence is 15 residues long.

This clonotype was seen many times. CDR3 sequence (DNA): TGTGCTAGTGGTTTGGGACATATCTATGGCTACACCTTC. This translates into CASGLGHIYGYTF. The chain carries TRBV12-5 and TRBJ1-2; no firm D call. This CDR3 spans 13 amino acids. Per the germline V gene, CDR1 is LGHNT and CDR2 is FRNRAP. The V gene lost 1 base and the J gene lost 4 bases, with 7 bases spanning the gap.

This clonotype showed up many times. This rearrangement joins TRBV7-9 to TRBJ1-5, with D unclear. V lost 1 base, J lost 2 bases, and 6 bases lay in between. CDR1 SEHNR and CDR2 FQNEAQ come from the germline V gene (reference sequence). This CDR3 is built from 14 residues. CDR3 DNA sequence: TGTGCCAGCAGCTTAGGTGGGGGCAATCAGCCCCAGCATTTT. It codes for CASSLGGGNQPQHF.

This clonotype was observed at least ten times. V is TRBV29-1 and J is TRBJ2-1; TRBD2 agrees at 7 bases. This CDR3 comprises 14 residues. Unmatched junction bases numbered 10, after V lost 5 bases and J lost 6 bases. Germline CDR1 and CDR2: SQVTM and ANQGSEA. Here the CDR3 DNA reads TGCAGCGTTCTGACCGCGGGAGTCACCAATGAGCAGTTCTTC. As protein: CSVLTAGVTNEQFF.

V gene TRBV28 combines with J gene TRBJ1-5, with D unclear. CDR1 is MDHEN, CDR2 SYDVKM, per germline. V was shortened by 6 bases and J by 7 bases, with 13 bases between the two germline ends. This CDR3 is 13 amino acids long. The CDR3 loop reads CASSPARRQPQHF. Written as DNA, the CDR3 is TGTGCCAGCAGCCCCGCGCGTAGGCAGCCCCAGCATTTT.

This clonotype was observed at least ten times. This chain links TRBV4-2 with TRBJ1-1, with D perhaps matching TRBD1 (5 bases). V was trimmed by 1 base and J by 0 bases, leaving 9 bases between them. The CDR3 extends over 15 amino acids. Per the germline V gene, CDR1 is LGHNA and CDR2 is YNFKEQ. As DNA, the CDR3 is TGTGCCAGCAGCCAAGCCGAAGGGGTGAACACTGAAGCTTTCTTT. Amino acid sequence: CASSQAEGVNTEAFF.

At least ten counts were recorded for this clonotype. The chain joins TRBV20-1 to TRBJ1-1; D unresolved. The CDR3 has 14 amino acids. Germline V gene sequence: CDR1 DFQATT, CDR2 SNEGSKA (reference sequence). Trimming cost V 1 base and J 3 bases, with 12 bases left between them. This CDR3 is CSARGTASYTEAFF. The CDR3 DNA sequence: TGCAGTGCTAGAGGAACAGCCTCTTACACTGAAGCTTTCTTT.

This clonotype was found many times. The chain links TRBV5-1 to TRBJ2-2, with TRBD1 identical over 9 bases. CDR1 is SGHRS and CDR2 is YFSETQ in the germline V gene. V dropped 7 bases and J dropped 1; count of bases not matched to a gene: 8. This CDR3 contains 16 residues. CDR3 sequence: CASGSGQGMNTGELFF. For the CDR3, the DNA is TGCGCCAGCGGCTCCGGACAGGGGATGAACACCGGGGAGCTGTTTTTT.

This clonotype has a count of ten or more. CDR3 amino acids: CASSQWGDYEQYF. As DNA, the CDR3 is TGTGCCAGCAGCCAATGGGGGGACTACGAGCAGTACTTC. The chain couples TRBV14 to TRBJ2-7; D may be TRBD2 (6 bases). Looked up from germline, CDR1 is SGHDN and CDR2 is FVKESK. V was shortened by 2 bases and J by 3 bases, with 8 bases between the two germline ends. CDR3 size: 13 residues. Together with reference TRBV14 and TRBJ2-7, the CDR3 gives the full variable domain: EAGVTQFPSHSVIEKGQTVTLRCDPISGHDNLYWYRRVMGKEIKFLLHFVKESKQDESGMPNNRFLAERTGGTYSTLKVQPAELEDSGVYFCASSQWGDYEQYFGPGTRLTVT.

There are many counts of this clonotype. J is TRBJ1-2 and V is TRBV4-2; D perhaps matches TRBD1 (5 bases). This CDR3 has 15 amino acids. Trimming left V 1 base short and J 6 bases short, with 15 bases between. The germline V gene has CDR1 LGHNA and CDR2 YNFKEQ. The CDR3 region has the DNA TGTGCCAGCAGCCAAGGGGGACTAGACAGTCATGGCTACACCTTC. Protein: CASSQGGLDSHGYTF.

The chain has TRBV9 and TRBJ1-2; 7 bases line up with TRBD1. This CDR3 has 12 amino acids. The V gene's germline CDR1 is SGDLS and CDR2 YYNGEE. With V trimmed by 3 bases and J by 8 bases, 4 bases remained unmatched. The CDR3 DNA reads as TGTGCCAGCAGCGGAAACAGGGGAGGCTACACCTTC. Translated, it gives CASSGNRGGYTF.

The table lists this clonotype with many counts. CDR3 bases: TGTGCCAGCAGCTTACGGCCAGTTGGGGGAAGGGACCGTGAAAAACTGTTTTTT. Translating gives CASSLRPVGGRDREKLFF. The genes are TRBV9 and TRBJ1-4; the D gene is possibly TRBD1 (5 bases). This CDR3 spans 18 amino acids. The V end lost 4 bases, the J end lost 7 bases, and 26 bases lay between the germline ends. The V gene's germline CDR1 is SGDLS and CDR2 YYNGEE. The full variable domain, with the rest looked up from reference TRBV9 and TRBJ1-4, is DSGVTQTPKHLITATGQRVTLRCSPRSGDLSVYWYQQSLDQGLQFLIQYYNGEERAKGNILERFSAQQFPDLHSELNLSSLELGDSALYFCASSLRPVGGRDREKLFFGSGTQLSVL.

This clonotype was seen at least ten times. The V gene is TRBV9, the J gene TRBJ1-2, with unresolved D. CDR1 and CDR2 from the germline V gene are SGDLS and YYNGEE. Trimming took 4 bases from V and 2 from J, leaving 9 bases between them. The length of the CDR3 is 13 residues. CDR3 region: CASSPARNYGYTF. CDR3 sequence (DNA): TGTGCCAGCAGCCCCGCCAGGAACTATGGCTACACCTTC.

This clonotype was seen many times. This chain connects TRBV12-3 or TRBV12-4 to TRBJ2-7, with a weak D call TRBD1 (6 bases). The CDR3 is 12 amino acids. V lost 4 bases, J lost 3 bases, and 7 bases lay in between. CDR3 DNA: TGTGCCAGCAGTTCAGGGGACTACGAGCAGTACTTC. Its translation: CASSSGDYEQYF.

This clonotype was counted ten times or more. This CDR3 reads CASSFGAGNTIYF. CDR3 DNA: TGTGCCAGCAGTTTCGGGGCTGGAAACACCATATATTTT. The chain employs TRBV12-3 or TRBV12-4 and TRBJ1-3; no definite D call. The CDR3 runs 13 residues. V was shortened by 3 bases and J by 2 bases, with 5 bases between the two germline ends.